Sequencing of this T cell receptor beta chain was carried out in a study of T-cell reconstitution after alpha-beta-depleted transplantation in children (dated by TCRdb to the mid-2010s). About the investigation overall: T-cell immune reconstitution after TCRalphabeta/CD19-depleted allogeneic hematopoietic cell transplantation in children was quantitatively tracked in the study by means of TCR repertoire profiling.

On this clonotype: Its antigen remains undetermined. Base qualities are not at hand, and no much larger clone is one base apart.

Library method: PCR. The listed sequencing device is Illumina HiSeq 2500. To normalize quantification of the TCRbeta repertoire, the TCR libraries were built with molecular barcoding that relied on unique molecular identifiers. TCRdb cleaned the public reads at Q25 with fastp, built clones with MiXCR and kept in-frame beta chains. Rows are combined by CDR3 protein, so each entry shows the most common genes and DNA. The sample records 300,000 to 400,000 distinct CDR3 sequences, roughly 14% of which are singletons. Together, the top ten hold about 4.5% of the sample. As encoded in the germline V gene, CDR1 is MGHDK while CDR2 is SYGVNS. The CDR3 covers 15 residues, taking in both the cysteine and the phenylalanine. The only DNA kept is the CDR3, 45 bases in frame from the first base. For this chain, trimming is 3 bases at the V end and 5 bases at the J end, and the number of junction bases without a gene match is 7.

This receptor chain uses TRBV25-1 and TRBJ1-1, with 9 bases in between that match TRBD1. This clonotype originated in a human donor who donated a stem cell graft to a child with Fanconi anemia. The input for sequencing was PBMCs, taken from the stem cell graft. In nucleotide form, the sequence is TGTGCCAGCAGTGATACACAGGGGGCGAGAACTGAAGCTTTCTTT. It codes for CASSDTQGARTEAFF.